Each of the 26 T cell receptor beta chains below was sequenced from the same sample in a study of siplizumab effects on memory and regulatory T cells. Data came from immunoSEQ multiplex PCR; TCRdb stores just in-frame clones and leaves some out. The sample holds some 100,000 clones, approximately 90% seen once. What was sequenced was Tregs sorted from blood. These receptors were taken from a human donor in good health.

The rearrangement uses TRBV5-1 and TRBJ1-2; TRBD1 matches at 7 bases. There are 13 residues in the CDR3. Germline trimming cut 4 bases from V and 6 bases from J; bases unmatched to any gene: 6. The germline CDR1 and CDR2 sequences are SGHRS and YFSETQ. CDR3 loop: CASSPGQVDGYTF. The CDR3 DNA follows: TGCGCCAGCAGCCCCGGACAGGTTGATGGCTACACCTTC.

The CDR3 is CASFSRLGRDTQYF. DNA for the CDR3: TGTGCCAGCTTCTCCAGGCTAGGACGAGATACGCAGTATTTT. The chain couples TRBV5-4 to TRBJ2-3; the D is unclear. The V gene lost 7 bases and the J gene lost 5 bases, with 17 bases spanning the gap. Germline V CDR1 and CDR2: SGHNT, YYREEE (reference sequence). The CDR3 runs 14 residues.

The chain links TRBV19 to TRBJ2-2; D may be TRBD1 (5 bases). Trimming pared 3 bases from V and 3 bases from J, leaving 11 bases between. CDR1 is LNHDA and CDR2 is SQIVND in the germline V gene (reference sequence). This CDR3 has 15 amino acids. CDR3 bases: TGTGCCAGTAGTATTAGGCAGGGCGACACCGGGGAGCTGTTTTTT. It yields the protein CASSIRQGDTGELFF. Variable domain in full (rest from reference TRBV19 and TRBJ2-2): DGGITQSPKYLFRKEGQNVTLSCEQNLNHDAMYWYRQDPGQGLRLIYYSQIVNDFQKGDIAEGYSVSREKKESFPLTVTSAQKNPTAFYLCASSIRQGDTGELFFGEGSRLTVL.

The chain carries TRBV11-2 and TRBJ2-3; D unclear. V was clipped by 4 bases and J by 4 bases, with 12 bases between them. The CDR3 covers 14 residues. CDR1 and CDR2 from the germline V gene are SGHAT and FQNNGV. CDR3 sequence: CASSSRRGADTQYF. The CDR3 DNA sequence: TGTGCCAGCAGCTCCCGTCGTGGTGCAGATACGCAGTATTTT.

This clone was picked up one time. Here the CDR3 reads CASSVSPGSDTGELFF. As DNA, the CDR3 is TGTGCCAGCAGCGTTTCCCCTGGGTCGGACACCGGGGAGCTGTTTTTT. The V and J genes are TRBV9 and TRBJ2-2; D unresolved. The CDR3 totals 16 residues. Germline lookup yields CDR1 SGDLS and CDR2 YYNGEE. Trimming pared 2 bases from V and 3 bases from J, leaving 14 bases between.

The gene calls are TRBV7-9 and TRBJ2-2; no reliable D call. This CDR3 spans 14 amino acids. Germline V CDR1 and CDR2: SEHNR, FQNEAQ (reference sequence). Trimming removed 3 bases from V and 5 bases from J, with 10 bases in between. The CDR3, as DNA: TGTGCCAGCAGCTTGAAAATGGGAACCGGGGAGCTGTTTTTT. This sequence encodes CASSLKMGTGELFF.

The CDR3 loop is CASRGQGAYNEQFF. The CDR3 DNA sequence: TGTGCCAGTCGAGGACAGGGAGCCTACAATGAGCAGTTCTTC. This sequence joins TRBV9 and TRBJ2-1, with 8 positions matching TRBD1. The CDR3 is 14 amino acids. V shed 8 bases and J 2 bases; nucleotides not matched to a gene: 6. Germline CDR1 SGDLS, CDR2 YYNGEE.

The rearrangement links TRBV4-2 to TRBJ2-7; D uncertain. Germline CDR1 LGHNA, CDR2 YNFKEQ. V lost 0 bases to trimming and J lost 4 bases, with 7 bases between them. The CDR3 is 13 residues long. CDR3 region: CASSQEPRYEQYF. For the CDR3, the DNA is TGTGCCAGCAGCCAAGAACCCCGATACGAGCAGTACTTC.

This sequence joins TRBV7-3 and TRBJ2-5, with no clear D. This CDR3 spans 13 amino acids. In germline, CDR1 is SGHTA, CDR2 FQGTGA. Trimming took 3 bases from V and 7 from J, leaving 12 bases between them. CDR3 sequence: CASSLDLKATQYF. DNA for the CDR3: TGTGCCAGCAGCTTGGACCTTAAAGCGACCCAGTACTTC.

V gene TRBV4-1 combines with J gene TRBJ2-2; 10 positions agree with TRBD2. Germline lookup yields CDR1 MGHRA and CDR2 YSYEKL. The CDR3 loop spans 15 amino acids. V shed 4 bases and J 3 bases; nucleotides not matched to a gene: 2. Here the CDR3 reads CASSPGTSDTGELFF. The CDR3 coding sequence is TGCGCCAGCAGCCCCGGGACTAGCGACACCGGGGAGCTGTTTTTT.

This chain's CDR3 is CASSLRPLAVQETQYF. CDR3 bases: TGTGCCAGCAGCTTAAGGCCACTAGCGGTACAAGAGACCCAGTACTTC. The chain uses TRBV7-9 and TRBJ2-5, with 8 positions matching TRBD2. J lost 2 bases, V lost 2 bases, and 7 bases had no gene match. CDR1 and CDR2 from the germline V gene are SEHNR and FQNEAQ (reference sequence). This CDR3 has 16 amino acids.

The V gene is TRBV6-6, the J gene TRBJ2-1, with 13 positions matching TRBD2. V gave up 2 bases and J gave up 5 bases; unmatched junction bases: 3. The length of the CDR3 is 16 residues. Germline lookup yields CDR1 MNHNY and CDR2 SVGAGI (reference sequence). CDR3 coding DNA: TGTGCCAGCAGTTACAAGGGACTAGCGGGAAACAATGAGCAGTTCTTC. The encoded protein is CASSYKGLAGNNEQFF.

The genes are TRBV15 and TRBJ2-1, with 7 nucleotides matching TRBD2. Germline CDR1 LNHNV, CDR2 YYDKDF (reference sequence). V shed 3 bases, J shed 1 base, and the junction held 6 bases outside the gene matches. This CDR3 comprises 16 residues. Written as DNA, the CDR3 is TGTGCCACCAGCAGCGTGCCGGGACTATCCTACAATGAGCAGTTCTTC. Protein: CATSSVPGLSYNEQFF.

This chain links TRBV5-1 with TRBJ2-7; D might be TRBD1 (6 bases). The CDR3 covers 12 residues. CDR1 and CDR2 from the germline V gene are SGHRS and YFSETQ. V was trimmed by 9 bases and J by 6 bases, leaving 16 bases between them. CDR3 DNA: TGCGCCACCCCCATGGGGGCAGGCGAGCAGTACTTC. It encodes CATPMGAGEQYF. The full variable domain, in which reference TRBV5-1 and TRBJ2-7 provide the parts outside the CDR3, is KAGVTQTPRYLIKTRGQQVTLSCSPISGHRSVSWYQQTPGQGLQFLFEYFSETQRNKGNFPGRFSGRQFSNSRSEMNVSTLELGDSALYLCATPMGAGEQYFGPGTRLTVT.

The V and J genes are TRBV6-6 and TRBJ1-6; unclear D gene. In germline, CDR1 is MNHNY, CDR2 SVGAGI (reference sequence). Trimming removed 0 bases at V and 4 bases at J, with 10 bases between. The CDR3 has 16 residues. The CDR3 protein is CASSYSRQTYNSPLHF. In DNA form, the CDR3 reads TGTGCCAGCAGTTACTCGAGGCAGACTTATAATTCACCCCTCCACTTT.

The CDR3 DNA is TGTGCCAGCAGTCCCCACGGACTAGCGTTTATTTCCTACGAGCAGTACTTC. Encoded protein: CASSPHGLAFISYEQYF. The gene calls are TRBV27 and TRBJ2-7, with 9 bases that match TRBD2. Per the germline V gene, CDR1 is MNHEY and CDR2 is SMNVEV (reference sequence). The length of the CDR3 is 17 residues. V gave up 5 bases and J gave up 1 base; unmatched junction bases: 12.

The CDR3 protein is CASSFFRLASYEQYF. CDR3 DNA sequence: TGTGCCAGCAGCTTCTTTCGACTAGCATCCTACGAGCAGTACTTC. The chain links TRBV5-6 to TRBJ2-7; 7 bases are a match to TRBD2. This CDR3 comprises 15 residues. Looked up from germline, CDR1 is SGHDT and CDR2 is YYEEEE. Losses at the gene ends were 2 bases for V and 1 base for J; bases not matched to a gene: 6. Variable domain in full (rest from reference TRBV5-6 and TRBJ2-7): DAGVTQSPTHLIKTRGQQVTLRCSPKSGHDTVSWYQQALGQGPQFIFQYYEEEERQRGNFPDRFSGHQFPNYSSELNVNALLLGDSALYLCASSFFRLASYEQYFGPGTRLTVT.

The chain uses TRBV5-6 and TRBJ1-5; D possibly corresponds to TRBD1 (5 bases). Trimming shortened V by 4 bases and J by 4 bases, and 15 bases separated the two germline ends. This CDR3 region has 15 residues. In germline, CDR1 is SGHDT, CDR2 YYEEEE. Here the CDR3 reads CASSRHMTANQPQHF. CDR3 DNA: TGTGCCAGCAGCCGGCACATGACAGCAAATCAGCCCCAGCATTTT.

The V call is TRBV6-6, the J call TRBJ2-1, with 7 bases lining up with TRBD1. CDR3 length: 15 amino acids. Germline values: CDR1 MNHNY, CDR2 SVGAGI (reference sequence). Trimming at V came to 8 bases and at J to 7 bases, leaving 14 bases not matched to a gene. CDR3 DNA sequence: TGTGCCAGCGACGGGATTAAACAGGGGAGAAATGAGCAGTTCTTC. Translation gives CASDGIKQGRNEQFF.

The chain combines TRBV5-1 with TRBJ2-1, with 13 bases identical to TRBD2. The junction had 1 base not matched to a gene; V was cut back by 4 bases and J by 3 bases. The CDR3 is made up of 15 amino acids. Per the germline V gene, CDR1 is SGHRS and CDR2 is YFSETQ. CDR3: CASSRTSGSYNEQFF. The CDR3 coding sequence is TGCGCCAGCAGCAGGACTAGCGGGAGCTACAATGAGCAGTTCTTC.

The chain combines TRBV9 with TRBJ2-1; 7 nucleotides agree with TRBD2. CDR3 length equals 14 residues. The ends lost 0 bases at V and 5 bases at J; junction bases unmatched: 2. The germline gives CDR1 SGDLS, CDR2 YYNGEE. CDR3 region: CASSVETSNNEQFF. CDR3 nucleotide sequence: TGTGCCAGCAGCGTAGAGACTAGCAACAATGAGCAGTTCTTC.

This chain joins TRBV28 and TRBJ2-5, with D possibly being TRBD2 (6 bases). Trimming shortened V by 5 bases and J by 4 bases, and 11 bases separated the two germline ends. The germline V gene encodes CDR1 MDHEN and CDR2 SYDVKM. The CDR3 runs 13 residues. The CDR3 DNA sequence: TGTGCCAGCAGTCTCTTTAGCGGAGAGACCCAGTACTTC. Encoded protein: CASSLFSGETQYF.

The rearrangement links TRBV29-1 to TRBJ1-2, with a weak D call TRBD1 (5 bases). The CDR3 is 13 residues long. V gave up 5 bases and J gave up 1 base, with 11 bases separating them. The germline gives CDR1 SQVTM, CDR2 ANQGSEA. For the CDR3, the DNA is TGCAGCGTTTGGACACTCGATAACTATGGCTACACCTTC. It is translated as CSVWTLDNYGYTF.

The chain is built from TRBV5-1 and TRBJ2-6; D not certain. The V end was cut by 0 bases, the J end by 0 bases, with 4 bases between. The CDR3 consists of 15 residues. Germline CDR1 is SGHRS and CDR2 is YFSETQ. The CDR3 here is CASSLGLSGANVLTF. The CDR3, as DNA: TGCGCCAGCAGCTTGGGTCTCTCTGGGGCCAACGTCCTGACTTTC.

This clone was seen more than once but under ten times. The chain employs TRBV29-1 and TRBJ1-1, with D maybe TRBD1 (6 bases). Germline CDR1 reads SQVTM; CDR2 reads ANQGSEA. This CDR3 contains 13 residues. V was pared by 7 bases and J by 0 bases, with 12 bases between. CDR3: CSGTQGMNTEAFF. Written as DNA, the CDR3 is TGCAGCGGGACTCAGGGGATGAACACTGAAGCTTTCTTT. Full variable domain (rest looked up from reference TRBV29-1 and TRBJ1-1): SAVISQKPSRDICQRGTSLTIQCQVDSQVTMMFWYRQQPGQSLTLIATANQGSEATYESGFVIDKFPISRPNLTFSTLTVSNMSPEDSSIYLCSGTQGMNTEAFFGQGTRLTVV.

CDR3 bases: TGCGCCAGCAACAATCCGGTAATGGGCGAGCAGTACTTC. Protein: CASNNPVMGEQYF. The chain combines TRBV5-1 with TRBJ2-7; no clear D. The V gene lost 6 bases and the J gene lost 6 bases, with 16 bases spanning the gap. CDR1 and CDR2 (germline): SGHRS, YFSETQ. The length of the CDR3 is 13 residues.